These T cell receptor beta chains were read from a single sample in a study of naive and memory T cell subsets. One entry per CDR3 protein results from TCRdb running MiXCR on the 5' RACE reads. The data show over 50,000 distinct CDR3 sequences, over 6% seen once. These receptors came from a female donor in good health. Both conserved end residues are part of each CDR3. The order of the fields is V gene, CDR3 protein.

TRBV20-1	CSARARGTYTGELFF
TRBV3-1	CASSQEWYGGFGNEQFF
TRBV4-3	CASSQDALTGLLFF
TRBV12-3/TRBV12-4	CASSLRVETQYF
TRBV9	CASSPLSGVGTEAFF
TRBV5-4	CASSAGLGYTF
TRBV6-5	CASRMDSSSSSPLHF
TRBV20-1	CSAREHGTGTDTQYF
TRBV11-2	CASSLSFQQPQHF
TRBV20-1	CSARRTGGSEAFF
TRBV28	CASRSGGGNQPQHF
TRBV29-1	CSVNGQSGNTGELFF
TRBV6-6	CASSYGTELRLNTEAFF
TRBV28	CASSLIQGRETQYF
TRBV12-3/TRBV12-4	CASSDDRWGGGDTF
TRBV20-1	CSAEQANQPQHF
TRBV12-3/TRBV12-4	CASSLNSMGNTEAFF
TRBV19	CASTPLRSYGYTF
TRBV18	CASSPVAGGPRFEQYF
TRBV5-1	CASSLVAGQSQPQHF
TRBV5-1	CASSSDRGRNEKLFF
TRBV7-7	CASSLDRDNEQFF
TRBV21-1	CASGERRVGNQPQHF
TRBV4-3	CASSPLTSGDNTGELFF
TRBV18	CASSSAGGQLEKLFF
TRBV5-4	CASSLGQAENEQFF
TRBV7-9	CASSLVQGKVEQQFF
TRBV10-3	CASSVATTNTEAFF
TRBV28	CASSSPGGEGYYGYTF
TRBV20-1	CSASFGTPYYEQYF
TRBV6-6	CASSSRQLYGYTF
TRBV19	CASSETANYGYTF
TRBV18	CASRNEGHEQYF
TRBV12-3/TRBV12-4	CASSFRANTEAFF
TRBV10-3	CAISDPLGTRETQYF
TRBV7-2	CASSFAYNEKLFF
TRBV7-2	CASSLTENTQYF
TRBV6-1	CASSVRGDTEAFF
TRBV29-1	CSVPLRAYGYTF
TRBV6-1	CASISRGDLADTIYF
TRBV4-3	CASSQDEVGGATQYF
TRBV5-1	CASSGGGTAQETQYF
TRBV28	CASSLMTASYEQYF
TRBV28	CASSLGVGVNQPQHF
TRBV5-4	CASSPSGASTEAFF
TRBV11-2	CASSLGQVADSPLHF
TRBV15	CATSAGGDYGYTF
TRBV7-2	CASSPGRLDEKLFF
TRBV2	CASSGHFKETQYF
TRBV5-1	CASSRRGGALADTQYF
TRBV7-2	CASSLMMKYEQYF
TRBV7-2	CASSLGSRVSQPQHF
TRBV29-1	CSTEAGAQAVYGYTF
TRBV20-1	CSAPPIGGLNQPQHF
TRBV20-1	CSASQAWVSTDTQYF
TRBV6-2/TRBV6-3	CASRNLYHTDTQYF
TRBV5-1	CASSLGGTDGNTIYF
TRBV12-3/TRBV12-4	CASSPGGRGLVLQETQYF
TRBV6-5	CASSYSQANNQPQHF
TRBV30	CAWRSGVGSYNEQFF